The clone carrying this TCR beta chain was observed many times. This entry is derived from a study of T cells after posttransplantation cyclophosphamide. Peripheral blood was collected from the related graft donor on the marrow donation day. The CDR3 extends over 15 amino acids. Unmatched junction bases numbered 6, after V lost 0 bases and J lost 5 bases. Germline V CDR1 and CDR2: SGDLS, YYNGEE. Generated by immunoSEQ multiplex PCR, the TCRdb table keeps only in-frame clones and is missing some. The sample was found to contain tens of thousands of clones, and every one recurs. The sequenced sample consisted of PBMCs. The sequence came from a man aged 50-59 years in good health, CMV-negative, and a related stem cell transplant donor. This rearrangement joins TRBV9 to TRBJ1-1, with 8 bases aligning to TRBD1. The CDR3, as DNA: TGTGCCAGCAGCGTAGGGGACAGGAAGAGAACTGAAGCTTTCTTT. This codes for CASSVGDRKRTEAFF.